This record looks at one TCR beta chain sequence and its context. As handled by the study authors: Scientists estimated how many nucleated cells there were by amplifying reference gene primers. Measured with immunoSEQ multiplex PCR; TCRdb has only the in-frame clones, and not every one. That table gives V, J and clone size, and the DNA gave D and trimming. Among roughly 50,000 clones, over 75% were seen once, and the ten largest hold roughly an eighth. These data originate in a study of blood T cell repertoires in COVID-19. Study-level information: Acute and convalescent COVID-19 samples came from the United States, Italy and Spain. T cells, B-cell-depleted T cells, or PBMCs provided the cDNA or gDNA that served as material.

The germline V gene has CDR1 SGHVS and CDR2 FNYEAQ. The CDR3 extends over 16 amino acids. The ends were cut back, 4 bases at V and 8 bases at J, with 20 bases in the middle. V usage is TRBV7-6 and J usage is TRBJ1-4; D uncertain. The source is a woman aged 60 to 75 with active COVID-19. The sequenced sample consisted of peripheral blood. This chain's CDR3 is CASSSSPKGRGEKLFF. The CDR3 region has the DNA TGTGCCAGCAGCTCTTCCCCTAAGGGCCGGGGAGAAAAACTGTTTTTT.